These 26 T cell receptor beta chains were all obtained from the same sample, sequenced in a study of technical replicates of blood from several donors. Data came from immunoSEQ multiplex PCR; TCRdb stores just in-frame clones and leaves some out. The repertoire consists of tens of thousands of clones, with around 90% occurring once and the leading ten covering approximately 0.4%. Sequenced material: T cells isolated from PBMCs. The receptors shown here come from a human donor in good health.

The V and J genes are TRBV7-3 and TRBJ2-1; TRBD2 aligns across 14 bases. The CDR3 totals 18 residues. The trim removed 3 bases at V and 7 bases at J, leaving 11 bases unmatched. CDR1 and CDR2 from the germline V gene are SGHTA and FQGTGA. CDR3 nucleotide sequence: TGTGCCAGCAGCTTTAATTTTGTTGGGACTAGCGGGAGAAATGAGCAGTTCTTC. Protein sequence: CASSFNFVGTSGRNEQFF.

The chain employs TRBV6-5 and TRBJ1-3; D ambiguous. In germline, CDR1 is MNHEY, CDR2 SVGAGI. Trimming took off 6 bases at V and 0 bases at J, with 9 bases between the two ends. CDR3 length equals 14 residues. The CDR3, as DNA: TGTGCCAGCAGGGTACACGTCTCTGGAAACACCATATATTTT. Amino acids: CASRVHVSGNTIYF.

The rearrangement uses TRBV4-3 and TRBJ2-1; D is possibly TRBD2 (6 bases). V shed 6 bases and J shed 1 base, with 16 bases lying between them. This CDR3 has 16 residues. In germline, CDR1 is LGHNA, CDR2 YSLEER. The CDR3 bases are TGCGCCAGCAGTTCGTGGGGGGATGCTTCCTACAATGAGCAGTTCTTC. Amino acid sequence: CASSSWGDASYNEQFF.

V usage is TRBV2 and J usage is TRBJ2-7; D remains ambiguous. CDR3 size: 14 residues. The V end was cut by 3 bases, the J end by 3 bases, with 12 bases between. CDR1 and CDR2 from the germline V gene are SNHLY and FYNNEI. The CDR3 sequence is CASSDTGTHYEQYF. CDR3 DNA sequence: TGTGCCAGCAGTGATACGGGTACCCACTACGAGCAGTACTTC.

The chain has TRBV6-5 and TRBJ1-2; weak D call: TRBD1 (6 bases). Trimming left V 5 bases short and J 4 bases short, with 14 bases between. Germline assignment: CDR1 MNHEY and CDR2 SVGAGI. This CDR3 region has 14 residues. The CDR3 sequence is CASSPLGQTYGYTF. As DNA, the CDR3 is TGTGCCAGCAGTCCCCTAGGACAGACCTATGGCTACACCTTC.

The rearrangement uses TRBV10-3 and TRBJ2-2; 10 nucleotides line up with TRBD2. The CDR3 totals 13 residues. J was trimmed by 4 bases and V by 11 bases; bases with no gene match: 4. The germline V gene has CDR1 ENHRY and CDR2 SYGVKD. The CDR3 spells CAEREGPTGELFF. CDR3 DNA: TGTGCCGAGCGGGAGGGCCCCACCGGGGAGCTGTTTTTT.

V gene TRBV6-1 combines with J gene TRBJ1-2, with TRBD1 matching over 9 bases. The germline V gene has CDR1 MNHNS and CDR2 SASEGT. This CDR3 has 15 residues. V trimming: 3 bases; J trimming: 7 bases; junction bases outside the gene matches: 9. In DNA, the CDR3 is TGTGCCAGCAGTGATTGGGGACAGGGTAATCTTGGCTACACCTTC. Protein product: CASSDWGQGNLGYTF.

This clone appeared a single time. CDR3 sequence: CASSLGQDTEAFF. As DNA, the CDR3 is TGTGCCAGCAGCTTAGGACAGGACACTGAAGCTTTCTTT. The rearrangement joins TRBV11-2 to TRBJ1-1; D may be TRBD1 (6 bases). Germline values: CDR1 SGHAT, CDR2 FQNNGV. The CDR3 extends over 13 amino acids. V was shortened by 1 base and J by 3 bases, with 6 bases between the two germline ends. The complete variable domain, with remaining parts taken from reference TRBV11-2 and TRBJ1-1, reads EAGVAQSPRYKIIEKRQSVAFWCNPISGHATLYWYQQILGQGPKLLIQFQNNGVVDDSQLPKDRFSAERLKGVDSTLKIQPAKLEDSAVYLCASSLGQDTEAFFGQGTRLTVV.

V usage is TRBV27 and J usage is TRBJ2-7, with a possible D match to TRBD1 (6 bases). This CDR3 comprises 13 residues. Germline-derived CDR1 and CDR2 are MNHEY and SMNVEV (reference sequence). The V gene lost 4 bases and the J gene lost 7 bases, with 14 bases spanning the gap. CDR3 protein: CASSSEGDEEQYF. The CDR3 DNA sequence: TGTGCCAGCAGTTCCGAGGGGGATGAAGAGCAGTACTTC.

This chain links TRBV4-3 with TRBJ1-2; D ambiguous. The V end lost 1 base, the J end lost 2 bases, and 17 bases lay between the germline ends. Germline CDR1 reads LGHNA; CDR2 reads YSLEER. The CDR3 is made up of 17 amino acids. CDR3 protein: CASSQGAMREVNYGYTF. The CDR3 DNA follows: TGCGCCAGCAGCCAAGGGGCCATGAGGGAGGTGAACTATGGCTACACCTTC.

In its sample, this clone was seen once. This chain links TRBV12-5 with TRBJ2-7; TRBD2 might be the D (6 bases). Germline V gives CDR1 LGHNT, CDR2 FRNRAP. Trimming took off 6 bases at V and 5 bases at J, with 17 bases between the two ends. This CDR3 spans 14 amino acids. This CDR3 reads CASGRLGSRHEQYF. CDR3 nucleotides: TGTGCTAGTGGGCGGCTCGGGAGTCGGCACGAGCAGTACTTC.

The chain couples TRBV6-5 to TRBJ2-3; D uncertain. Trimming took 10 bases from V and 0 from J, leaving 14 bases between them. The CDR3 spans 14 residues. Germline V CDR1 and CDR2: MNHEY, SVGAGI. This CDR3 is CATGVVSSTDTQYF. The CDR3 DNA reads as TGTGCCACCGGTGTAGTATCTAGCACAGATACGCAGTATTTT.

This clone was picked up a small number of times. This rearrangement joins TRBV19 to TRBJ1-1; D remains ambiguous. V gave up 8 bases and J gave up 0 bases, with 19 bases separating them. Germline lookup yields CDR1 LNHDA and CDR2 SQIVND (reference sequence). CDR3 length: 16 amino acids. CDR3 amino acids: CASRPAQYLMNTEAFF. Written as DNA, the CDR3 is TGTGCCAGTCGGCCAGCACAGTATTTAATGAACACTGAAGCTTTCTTT.

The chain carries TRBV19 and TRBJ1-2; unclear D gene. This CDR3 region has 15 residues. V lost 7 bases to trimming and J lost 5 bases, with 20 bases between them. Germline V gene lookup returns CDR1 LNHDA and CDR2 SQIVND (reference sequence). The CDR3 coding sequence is TGTGCCAGTATCGATAGCCGAGGGAATTTATATGGCTACACCTTC. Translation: CASIDSRGNLYGYTF.

The CDR3 here is CASSPLYEQYF. The CDR3 DNA sequence: TGTGCCAGCAGTCCCCTCTACGAGCAGTACTTC. This chain uses TRBV6-1 with TRBJ2-7; D is undetermined. CDR3 length: 11 residues. CDR1 and CDR2 from the germline V gene are MNHNS and SASEGT. V lost 5 bases, J lost 3 bases, and 5 bases lay in between.

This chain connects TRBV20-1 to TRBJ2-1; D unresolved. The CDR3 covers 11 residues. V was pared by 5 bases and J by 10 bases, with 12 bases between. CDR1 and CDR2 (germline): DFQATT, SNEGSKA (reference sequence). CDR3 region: CSAGRQVEQFF. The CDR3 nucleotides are TGCAGTGCTGGCAGACAAGTAGAGCAGTTCTTC.

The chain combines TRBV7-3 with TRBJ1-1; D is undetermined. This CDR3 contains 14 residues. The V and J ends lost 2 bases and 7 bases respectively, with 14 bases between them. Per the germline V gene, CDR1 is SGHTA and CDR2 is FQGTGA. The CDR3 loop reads CASSLLPDGGEAFF. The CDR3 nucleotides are TGTGCCAGCAGCTTACTACCGGACGGAGGTGAAGCTTTCTTT.

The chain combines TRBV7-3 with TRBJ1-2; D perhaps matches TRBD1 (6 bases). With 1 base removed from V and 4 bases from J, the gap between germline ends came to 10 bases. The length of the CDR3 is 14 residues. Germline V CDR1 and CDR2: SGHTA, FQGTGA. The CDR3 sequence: CASSLSTGPYGYTF. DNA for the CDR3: TGTGCCAGCAGCTTAAGTACAGGGCCCTATGGCTACACCTTC.

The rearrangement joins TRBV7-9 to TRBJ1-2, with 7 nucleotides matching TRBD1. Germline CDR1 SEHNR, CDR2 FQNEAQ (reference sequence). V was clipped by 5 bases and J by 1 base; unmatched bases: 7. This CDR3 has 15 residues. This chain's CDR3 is CASSADTGVNYGYTF. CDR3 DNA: TGTGCCAGCAGCGCCGATACAGGGGTTAACTATGGCTACACCTTC.

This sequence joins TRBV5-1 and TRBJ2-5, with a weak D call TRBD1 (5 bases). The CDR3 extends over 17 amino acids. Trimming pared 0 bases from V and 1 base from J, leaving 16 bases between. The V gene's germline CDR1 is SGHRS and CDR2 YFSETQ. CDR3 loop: CASSLVRTRLGQETQYF. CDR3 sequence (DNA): TGCGCCAGCAGCTTGGTACGGACACGTCTGGGCCAAGAGACCCAGTACTTC.

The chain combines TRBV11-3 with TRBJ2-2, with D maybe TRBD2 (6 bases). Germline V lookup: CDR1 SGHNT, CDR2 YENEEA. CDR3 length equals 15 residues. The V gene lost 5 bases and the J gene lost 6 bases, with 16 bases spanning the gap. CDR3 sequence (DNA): TGTGCCAGCAGCCCATTATTGGGGGGAGCCGGGGAGCTGTTTTTT. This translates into CASSPLLGGAGELFF.

Written as DNA, the CDR3 is TGTGCCAGCAGCTGGGGAGGAGGAGGGGAAAAACTGTTTTTT. Translating it yields CASSWGGGGEKLFF. The gene calls are TRBV7-9 and TRBJ1-4; D uncertain. The V gene lost 4 bases and the J gene lost 8 bases, with 14 bases spanning the gap. Germline V CDR1 and CDR2: SEHNR, FQNEAQ (reference sequence). The CDR3 totals 14 residues.

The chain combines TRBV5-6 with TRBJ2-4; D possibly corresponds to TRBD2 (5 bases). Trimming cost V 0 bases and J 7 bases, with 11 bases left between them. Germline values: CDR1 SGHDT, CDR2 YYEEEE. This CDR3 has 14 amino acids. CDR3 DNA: TGTGCCAGCAGCTTGGTCGCGGGCGGCAACATTCAGTACTTC. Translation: CASSLVAGGNIQYF.

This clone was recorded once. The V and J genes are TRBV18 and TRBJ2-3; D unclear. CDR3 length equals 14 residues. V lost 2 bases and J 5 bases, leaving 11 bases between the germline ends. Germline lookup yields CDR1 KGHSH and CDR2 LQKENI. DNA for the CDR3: TGTGCCAGCTCACCAGTCAGAGCAGGAGATACGCAGTATTTT. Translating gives CASSPVRAGDTQYF. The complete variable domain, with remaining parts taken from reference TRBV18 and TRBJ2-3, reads NAGVMQNPRHLVRRRGQEARLRCSPMKGHSHVYWYRQLPEEGLKFMVYLQKENIIDESGMPKERFSAEFPKEGPSILRIQQVVRGDSAAYFCASSPVRAGDTQYFGPGTRLTVL.

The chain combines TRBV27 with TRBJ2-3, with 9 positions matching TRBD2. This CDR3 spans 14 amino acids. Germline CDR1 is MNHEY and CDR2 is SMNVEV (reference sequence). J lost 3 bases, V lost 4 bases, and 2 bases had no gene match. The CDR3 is CASSSGLATDTQYF. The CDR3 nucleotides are TGTGCCAGCAGTTCGGGACTAGCTACAGATACGCAGTATTTT.

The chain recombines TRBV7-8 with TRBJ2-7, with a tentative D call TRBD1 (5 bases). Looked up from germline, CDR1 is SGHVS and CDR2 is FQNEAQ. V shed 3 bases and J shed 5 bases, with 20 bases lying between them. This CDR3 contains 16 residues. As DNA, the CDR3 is TGTGCCAGCAGCTTGTTAGGACATCGCGATTCCGACGAGCAGTACTTC. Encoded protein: CASSLLGHRDSDEQYF.